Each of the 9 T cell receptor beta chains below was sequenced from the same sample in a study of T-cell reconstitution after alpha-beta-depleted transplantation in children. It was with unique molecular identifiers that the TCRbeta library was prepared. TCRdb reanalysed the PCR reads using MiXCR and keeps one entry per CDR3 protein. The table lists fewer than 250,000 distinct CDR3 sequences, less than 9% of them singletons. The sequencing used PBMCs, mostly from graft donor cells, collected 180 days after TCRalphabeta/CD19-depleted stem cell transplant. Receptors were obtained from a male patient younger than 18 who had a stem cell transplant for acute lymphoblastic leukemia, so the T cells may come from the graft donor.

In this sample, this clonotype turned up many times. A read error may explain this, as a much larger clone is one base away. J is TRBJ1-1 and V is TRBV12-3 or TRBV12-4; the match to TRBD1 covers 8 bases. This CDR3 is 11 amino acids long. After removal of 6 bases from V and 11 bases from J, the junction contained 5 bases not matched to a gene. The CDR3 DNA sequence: TGTGCCAGCAGGGTACAGGGGGATGCTTTCTTT. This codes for CASRVQGDAFF.

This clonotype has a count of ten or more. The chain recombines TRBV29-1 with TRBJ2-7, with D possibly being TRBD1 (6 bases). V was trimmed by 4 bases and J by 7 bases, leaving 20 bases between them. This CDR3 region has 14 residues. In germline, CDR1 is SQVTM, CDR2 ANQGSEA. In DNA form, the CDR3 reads TGCAGCGTTGGTAGGTCCAGGGGCGGGTTGGAGCAGTACTTC. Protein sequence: CSVGRSRGGLEQYF.

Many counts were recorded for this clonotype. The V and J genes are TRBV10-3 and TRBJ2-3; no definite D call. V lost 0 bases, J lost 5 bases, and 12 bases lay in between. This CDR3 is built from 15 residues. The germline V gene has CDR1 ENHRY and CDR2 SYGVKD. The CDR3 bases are TGTGCCATCAGTGAGTCGGTGGGGATGGGAGATACGCAGTATTTT. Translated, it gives CAISESVGMGDTQYF.

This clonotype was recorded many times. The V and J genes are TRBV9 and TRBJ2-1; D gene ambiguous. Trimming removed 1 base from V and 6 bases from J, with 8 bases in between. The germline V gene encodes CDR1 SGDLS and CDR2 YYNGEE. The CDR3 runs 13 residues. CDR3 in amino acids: CASSVYPLNEQFF. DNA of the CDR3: TGTGCCAGCAGCGTATATCCTCTCAATGAGCAGTTCTTC.

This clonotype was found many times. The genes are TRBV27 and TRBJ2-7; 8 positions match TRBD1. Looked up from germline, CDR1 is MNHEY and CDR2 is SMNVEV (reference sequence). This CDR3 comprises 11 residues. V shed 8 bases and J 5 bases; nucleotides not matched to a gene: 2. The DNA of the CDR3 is TGTGCCAGCGGACAGGGTGACGAGCAGTACTTC. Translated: CASGQGDEQYF.

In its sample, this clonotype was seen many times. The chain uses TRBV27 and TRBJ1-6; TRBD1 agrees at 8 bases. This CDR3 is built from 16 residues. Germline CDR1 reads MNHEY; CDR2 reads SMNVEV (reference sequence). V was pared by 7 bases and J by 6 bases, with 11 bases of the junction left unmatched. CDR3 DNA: TGTGCCAGCACCTTGACAGGGGAGGGACGTAATTCACCCCTCCACTTT. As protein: CASTLTGEGRNSPLHF.

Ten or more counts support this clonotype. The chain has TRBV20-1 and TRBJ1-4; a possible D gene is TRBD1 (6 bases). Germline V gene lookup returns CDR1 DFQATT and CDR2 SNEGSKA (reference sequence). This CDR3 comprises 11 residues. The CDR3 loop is CRGQHNEKLFF. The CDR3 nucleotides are TGCAGGGGACAACATAATGAAAAACTGTTTTTT.

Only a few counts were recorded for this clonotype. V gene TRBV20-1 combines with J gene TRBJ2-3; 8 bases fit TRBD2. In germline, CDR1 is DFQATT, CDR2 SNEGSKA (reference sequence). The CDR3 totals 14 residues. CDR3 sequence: CSLRIAGIADTQYF. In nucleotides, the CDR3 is TGCAGCCTAAGGATAGCGGGAATCGCAGATACGCAGTATTTT.

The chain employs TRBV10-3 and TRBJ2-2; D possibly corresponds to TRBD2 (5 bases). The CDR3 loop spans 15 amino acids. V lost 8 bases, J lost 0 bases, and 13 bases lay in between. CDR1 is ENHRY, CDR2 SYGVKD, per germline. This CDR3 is CAIQRRTPNTGELFF. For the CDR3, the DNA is TGTGCCATCCAAAGGAGGACTCCGAACACCGGGGAGCTGTTTTTT.